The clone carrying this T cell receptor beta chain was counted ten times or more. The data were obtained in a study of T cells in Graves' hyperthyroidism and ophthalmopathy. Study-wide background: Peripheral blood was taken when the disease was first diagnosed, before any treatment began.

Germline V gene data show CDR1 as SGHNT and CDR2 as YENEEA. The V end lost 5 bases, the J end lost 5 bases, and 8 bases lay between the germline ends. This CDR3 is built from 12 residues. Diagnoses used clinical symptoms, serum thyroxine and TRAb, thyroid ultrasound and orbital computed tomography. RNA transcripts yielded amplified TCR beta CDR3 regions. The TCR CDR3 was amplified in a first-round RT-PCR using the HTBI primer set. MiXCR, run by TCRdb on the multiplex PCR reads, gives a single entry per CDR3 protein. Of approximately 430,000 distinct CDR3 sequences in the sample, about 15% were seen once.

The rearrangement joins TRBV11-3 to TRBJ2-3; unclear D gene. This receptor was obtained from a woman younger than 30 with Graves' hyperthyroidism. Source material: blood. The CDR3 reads CASSLSLDTQYF. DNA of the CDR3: TGTGCCAGCAGCCTCTCTCTAGATACGCAGTATTTT. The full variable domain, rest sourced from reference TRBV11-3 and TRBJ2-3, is EAGVVQSPRYKIIEKKQPVAFWCNPISGHNTLYWYLQNLGQGPELLIRYENEEAVDDSQLPKDRFSAERLKGVDSTLKIQPAELGDSAVYLCASSLSLDTQYFGPGTRLTVL.